These T cell receptor beta chains were read from a single sample in a study of shared clonotypes between healthy human individuals. The protocol was immunoSEQ multiplex PCR, while the TCRdb copy is restricted to in-frame clones and leaves out a portion. Of 1,500,000 or so clones in the sample, roughly 96% were seen once. Sequenced: naive CD4+ T cells sorted from blood. These receptor sequences come from a man younger than 40 in good health. The CDR3 runs from the conserved cysteine through the conserved F or W. D genes are given only for firm matches. Size is stated for part of the rows, as once, few or many counts, or as a class when the clone is expanded.

J: TRBJ1-2; size: -; length: 13; D: -; V: TRBV7-6; CDR3: CASSGGLNYGYTF; DNA: TGTGCCAGCAGCGGGGGGCTAAACTATGGCTACACCTTC
J: TRBJ1-5; size: -; length: 14; D: -; V: TRBV28; CDR3: CASSFGTSNQPQHF; DNA: TGTGCCAGCAGTTTCGGGACAAGCAATCAGCCCCAGCATTTT
J: TRBJ2-7; size: -; length: 17; D: -; V: TRBV5-1; CDR3: CASSLALTGSIGYEQYF; DNA: TGCGCCAGCAGCTTGGCCCTTACAGGGAGTATAGGCTACGAGCAGTACTTC
J: TRBJ2-7; size: -; length: 12; D: -; V: TRBV10-2; CDR3: CASSGRDYEQYF; DNA: TGCGCCAGCAGTGGGAGGGACTACGAGCAGTACTTC
J: TRBJ2-7; size: -; length: 15; D: -; V: TRBV9; CDR3: CASSVEGQGSYEQYF; DNA: TGTGCCAGCAGCGTAGAAGGGCAGGGCTCCTACGAGCAGTACTTC
J: TRBJ1-1; size: -; length: 13; D: -; V: TRBV2; CDR3: CASSAQTNTEAFF; DNA: TGTGCCAGCAGTGCACAGACGAACACTGAAGCTTTCTTT
J: TRBJ1-2; size: once; length: 14; D: -; V: TRBV5-4; CDR3: CASSLSLLDYGYTF; DNA: TGTGCCAGCAGCTTGTCTCTTTTGGACTATGGCTACACCTTC
J: TRBJ2-1; size: -; length: 11; D: -; V: TRBV25-1; CDR3: CASSESYEQFF; DNA: TGTGCCAGCAGTGAATCTTATGAGCAGTTCTTC
J: TRBJ1-2; size: -; length: 14; D: -; V: TRBV19; CDR3: CASSSEGLGYGYTF; DNA: TGTGCCAGTAGTAGTGAGGGGCTAGGCTATGGCTACACCTTC
J: TRBJ1-1; size: once; length: 15; D: TRBD1; V: TRBV18; CDR3: CASSQPGQRRTEAFF; DNA: TGTGCCAGCTCACAGCCGGGACAGAGACGAACTGAAGCTTTCTTT
J: TRBJ1-2; size: -; length: 15; D: -; V: TRBV6-1; CDR3: CASSAGRGAYYGYTF; DNA: TGTGCCAGCAGTGCCGGGAGAGGGGCGTATTATGGCTACACCTTC
J: TRBJ2-1; size: -; length: 16; D: TRBD1; V: TRBV5-6; CDR3: CASSHQTGPPYNEQFF; DNA: TGTGCCAGCAGCCACCAGACAGGGCCTCCTTACAATGAGCAGTTCTTC
J: TRBJ2-5; size: -; length: 15; D: -; V: TRBV15; CDR3: CATSSRMTVQETQYF; DNA: TGTGCCACCAGCAGTAGAATGACAGTCCAAGAGACCCAGTACTTC
J: TRBJ2-3; size: -; length: 14; D: TRBD1; V: TRBV7-8; CDR3: CASSPGQGTDTQYF; DNA: TGTGCCAGCAGCCCAGGACAGGGCACAGATACGCAGTATTTT
J: TRBJ1-1; size: -; length: 14; D: -; V: TRBV6-1; CDR3: CASSTELMNTEAFF; DNA: TGTGCCAGCAGTACGGAACTCATGAACACTGAAGCTTTCTTT
J: TRBJ1-3; size: -; length: 16; D: -; V: TRBV5-1; CDR3: CASSFYPGDSGNTIYF; DNA: TGCGCCAGCAGCTTCTATCCAGGGGACTCTGGAAACACCATATATTTT
J: TRBJ1-5; size: -; length: 14; D: -; V: TRBV2; CDR3: CASSVSRRNQPQHF; DNA: TGTGCCAGCAGTGTTTCGCGCAGGAATCAGCCCCAGCATTTT
J: TRBJ2-2; size: -; length: 13; D: -; V: TRBV19; CDR3: CASSLVNTGELFF; DNA: TGTGCCAGTAGTTTAGTCAACACCGGGGAGCTGTTTTTT
J: TRBJ1-1; size: once; length: 16; D: TRBD1; V: TRBV13; CDR3: CASSFTTGAPNTEAFF; DNA: TGTGCCAGCAGCTTCACGACAGGGGCGCCGAACACTGAAGCTTTCTTT
J: TRBJ2-3; size: -; length: 14; D: TRBD1; V: TRBV10-3; CDR3: CATRPDRGSDTQYF; DNA: TGTGCCACACGCCCGGACAGGGGTTCGGATACGCAGTATTTT
J: TRBJ1-5; size: -; length: 13; D: -; V: TRBV9; CDR3: CASSVQGSQPQHF; DNA: TGTGCCAGCAGCGTACAGGGGAGCCAGCCCCAGCATTTT
J: TRBJ1-5; size: -; length: 13; D: -; V: TRBV9; CDR3: CASSPDSNQPQHF; DNA: TGTGCCAGCAGTCCCGATAGCAATCAGCCCCAGCATTTT
J: TRBJ1-2; size: -; length: 14; D: -; V: TRBV9; CDR3: CASSATGLDYGYTF; DNA: TGTGCCAGCAGCGCGACAGGTTTGGACTATGGCTACACCTTC
J: TRBJ1-5; size: -; length: 16; D: TRBD1; V: TRBV18; CDR3: CASSPSGQGANQPQHF; DNA: TGTGCCAGCTCACCATCTGGACAGGGGGCGAATCAGCCCCAGCATTTT
J: TRBJ2-5; size: -; length: 10; D: -; V: TRBV20-1; CDR3: CSARGETQYF; DNA: TGCAGTGCAAGGGGGGAGACCCAGTACTTC
J: TRBJ1-4; size: -; length: 21; D: TRBD1; V: TRBV4-3; CDR3: CASSQEIRTGPLGSTNEKLFF; DNA: TGCGCCAGCAGCCAAGAAATCCGGACAGGGCCTTTGGGGTCAACTAATGAAAAACTGTTTTTT
J: TRBJ2-5; size: -; length: 15; D: -; V: TRBV18; CDR3: CASSPPVGVLKTQYF; DNA: TGTGCCAGCTCACCACCGGTAGGGGTTTTAAAGACCCAGTACTTC
J: TRBJ2-7; size: -; length: 12; D: -; V: TRBV25-1; CDR3: CASSVGRGEQYF; DNA: TGTGCCAGCAGTGTAGGCCGAGGAGAGCAGTACTTC
J: TRBJ1-1; size: -; length: 15; D: -; V: TRBV9; CDR3: CASSVDPLENTEAFF; DNA: TGTGCCAGCAGCGTAGACCCCCTAGAGAACACTGAAGCTTTCTTT
J: TRBJ1-5; size: -; length: 15; D: -; V: TRBV5-5; CDR3: CASSLWGTADQPQHF; DNA: TGTGCCAGCAGCTTATGGGGCACCGCTGATCAGCCCCAGCATTTT
J: TRBJ2-5; size: -; length: 15; D: -; V: TRBV2; CDR3: CASSWSSVDAETQYF; DNA: TGTGCCAGCAGTTGGTCTAGCGTCGATGCTGAGACCCAGTACTTC
J: TRBJ2-1; size: -; length: 14; D: -; V: TRBV28; CDR3: CASTGGRGYNEQFF; DNA: TGTGCCAGCACCGGGGGGCGGGGCTACAATGAGCAGTTCTTC
J: TRBJ2-2; size: -; length: 12; D: -; V: TRBV6-6; CDR3: CASTLGTGELFF; DNA: TGTGCCAGCACCTTGGGCACCGGGGAGCTGTTTTTT
J: TRBJ1-5; size: -; length: 14; D: -; V: TRBV19; CDR3: CASSMGQSNQPQHF; DNA: TGTGCCAGTAGTATGGGCCAGAGCAATCAGCCCCAGCATTTT
J: TRBJ2-5; size: -; length: 15; D: TRBD1; V: TRBV27; CDR3: CASSASGTGRETQYF; DNA: TGTGCCAGCAGTGCCTCCGGGACAGGGAGAGAGACCCAGTACTTC
J: TRBJ2-3; size: -; length: 16; D: TRBD1; V: TRBV6-6; CDR3: CASSYSGTGDSDTQYF; DNA: TGTGCCAGCAGTTACTCGGGGACAGGGGACTCAGATACGCAGTATTTT
J: TRBJ2-6; size: -; length: 13; D: -; V: TRBV25-1; CDR3: CASLNSGANVLTF; DNA: TGTGCCAGCCTAAACTCTGGGGCCAACGTCCTGACTTTC
J: TRBJ1-4; size: -; length: 14; D: -; V: TRBV28; CDR3: CASSFGSAGEKLFF; DNA: TGTGCCAGCAGTTTCGGTTCGGCCGGAGAAAAACTGTTTTTT
J: TRBJ2-7; size: -; length: 14; D: TRBD1; V: TRBV18; CDR3: CASSPMRQGEEQYF; DNA: TGTGCCAGCTCACCAATGAGACAGGGCGAAGAGCAGTACTTC
J: TRBJ2-3; size: -; length: 15; D: -; V: TRBV14; CDR3: CASSPSPTSTDTQYF; DNA: TGTGCCAGCAGTCCCAGCCCAACTAGCACAGATACGCAGTATTTT
J: TRBJ2-7; size: -; length: 10; D: -; V: TRBV20-1; CDR3: CSAVSYEQYF; DNA: TGCAGTGCGGTTAGCTACGAGCAGTACTTC
J: TRBJ1-2; size: -; length: 15; D: -; V: TRBV9; CDR3: CASSVQGITMVGYTF; DNA: TGTGCCAGCAGCGTTCAGGGGATAACGATGGTCGGCTACACCTTC
J: TRBJ2-5; size: -; length: 16; D: -; V: TRBV11-2; CDR3: CASSPLLLTRQETQYF; DNA: TGTGCCAGCAGCCCCCTACTACTGACAAGGCAAGAGACCCAGTACTTC
J: TRBJ2-7; size: -; length: 11; D: -; V: TRBV7-2; CDR3: CASSVGYEQYF; DNA: TGTGCCAGCTCCGTGGGCTACGAGCAGTACTTC